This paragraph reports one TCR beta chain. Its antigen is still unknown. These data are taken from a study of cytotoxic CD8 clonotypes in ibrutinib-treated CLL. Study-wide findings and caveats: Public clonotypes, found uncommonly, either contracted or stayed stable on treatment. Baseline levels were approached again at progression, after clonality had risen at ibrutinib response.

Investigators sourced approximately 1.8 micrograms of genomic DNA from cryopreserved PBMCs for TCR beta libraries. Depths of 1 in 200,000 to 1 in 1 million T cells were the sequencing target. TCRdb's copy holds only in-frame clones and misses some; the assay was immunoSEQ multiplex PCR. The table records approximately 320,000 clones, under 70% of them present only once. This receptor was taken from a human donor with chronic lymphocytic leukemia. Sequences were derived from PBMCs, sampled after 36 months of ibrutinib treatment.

CDR3 in amino acids: CATKRVSGGAGEQYF. CDR3 bases: TGTGCCACAAAGAGGGTAAGCGGGGGGGCCGGCGAGCAGTACTTC. The rearrangement uses TRBV19 and TRBJ2-7; 10 bases are shared with TRBD2. The ends lost 10 bases at V and 6 bases at J; junction bases unmatched: 15. Per the germline V gene, CDR1 is LNHDA and CDR2 is SQIVND (reference sequence). The CDR3 runs to 15 residues.